This is a list of T cell receptor beta chains from one sample in a study of blood T cell repertoires in COVID-19. The table came from immunoSEQ multiplex PCR; TCRdb's copy has only in-frame clones and leaves some out. The profile shows 190,000 or so clones, 85% of them singletons. Sequencing was done on a sample of PBMCs or T cells enriched from blood (not recorded which). The receptors shown here come from a man in his forties who had recovered from COVID-19. Both conserved end residues are part of each CDR3. Fields, in order: CDR3 protein, CDR3 DNA, V gene, clone size, J gene, D gene. A D gene is named only where the DNA matches it firmly. Only part of the rows carry a size: once, few, many, or a class if the clone is expanded.

CDR3aa: CASSLQGNYGYTF; CDR3nt: TGTGCCAGCAGCTTACAGGGAAACTATGGCTACACCTTC; v_gene: TRBV11-2; abundance: once; j_gene: TRBJ1-2; d_gene: -
CDR3aa: CASSTTGGGSPLHF; CDR3nt: TGTGCCAGCAGCACGACAGGTGGGGGATCACCCCTCCACTTT; v_gene: TRBV5-4; abundance: once; j_gene: TRBJ1-6; d_gene: -
CDR3aa: CASSPRGTRDNEQFF; CDR3nt: TGTGCCAGCAGCCCAAGGGGGACTAGGGACAATGAGCAGTTCTTC; v_gene: TRBV2; abundance: -; j_gene: TRBJ2-1; d_gene: TRBD2
CDR3aa: CASSFREYGYTF; CDR3nt: TGTGCCAGCAGCTTCAGGGAATATGGCTACACCTTC; v_gene: TRBV7-2; abundance: -; j_gene: TRBJ1-2; d_gene: -
CDR3aa: CASSALGGKGYEQYF; CDR3nt: TGTGCCAGCAGCGCGTTGGGAGGGAAGGGGTACGAGCAGTACTTC; v_gene: TRBV9; abundance: -; j_gene: TRBJ2-7; d_gene: TRBD2
CDR3aa: CASSGQGGDTQYF; CDR3nt: TGTGCCAGCAGTGGCCAGGGGGGCGATACGCAGTATTTT; v_gene: TRBV2; abundance: -; j_gene: TRBJ2-3; d_gene: -
CDR3aa: CASSLYTGRANYGYTF; CDR3nt: TGTGCCAGCAGCTTATATACAGGGAGAGCTAACTATGGCTACACCTTC; v_gene: TRBV7-2; abundance: -; j_gene: TRBJ1-2; d_gene: -
CDR3aa: CASSWAGRGDTQYF; CDR3nt: TGTGCCAGCAGTTGGGCGGGTAGGGGGGATACGCAGTATTTT; v_gene: TRBV27; abundance: -; j_gene: TRBJ2-3; d_gene: -
CDR3aa: CASTLNSARPGYGYTF; CDR3nt: TGTGCCAGCACCCTAAATTCTGCGAGGCCCGGCTATGGCTACACCTTC; v_gene: TRBV11-3; abundance: once; j_gene: TRBJ1-2; d_gene: -
CDR3aa: CASSLYKGAEQFF; CDR3nt: TGTGCCAGCAGTTTATACAAAGGGGCTGAGCAGTTCTTC; v_gene: TRBV12-3/TRBV12-4; abundance: -; j_gene: TRBJ2-1; d_gene: -
CDR3aa: CASSWGLNEQYF; CDR3nt: TGTGCCAGCAGTTGGGGGCTTAACGAGCAGTACTTC; v_gene: TRBV5-4; abundance: -; j_gene: TRBJ2-7; d_gene: -
CDR3aa: CASSVEREGYNEQFF; CDR3nt: TGTGCCAGCAGCGTCGAGCGGGAGGGATACAATGAGCAGTTCTTC; v_gene: TRBV9; abundance: -; j_gene: TRBJ2-1; d_gene: TRBD2
CDR3aa: CASSILRDREGQPQHF; CDR3nt: TGTGCCAGTAGTATACTCCGGGACAGGGAAGGTCAGCCCCAGCATTTT; v_gene: TRBV19; abundance: once; j_gene: TRBJ1-5; d_gene: TRBD1
CDR3aa: CARGGVSYGYTF; CDR3nt: TGCGCCAGAGGAGGGGTTTCATATGGCTACACCTTC; v_gene: TRBV5-1; abundance: once; j_gene: TRBJ1-2; d_gene: -
CDR3aa: CASSEEGLAGNEQFF; CDR3nt: TGTGCCAGCAGTGAAGAGGGACTAGCGGGTAATGAGCAGTTCTTC; v_gene: TRBV2; abundance: -; j_gene: TRBJ2-1; d_gene: TRBD2
CDR3aa: CASSPFDPTGLNGYTF; CDR3nt: TGTGCCAGCAGCCCCTTCGACCCGACAGGCTTGAATGGCTACACCTTC; v_gene: TRBV7-2; abundance: -; j_gene: TRBJ1-2; d_gene: -
CDR3aa: CASSWTANEQFF; CDR3nt: TGTGCCAGCTCATGGACAGCCAATGAGCAGTTCTTC; v_gene: TRBV7-9; abundance: -; j_gene: TRBJ2-1; d_gene: -
CDR3aa: CASSLAGGSSGELFF; CDR3nt: TGTGCCAGCAGTTTAGCAGGGGGATCGTCCGGGGAGCTGTTTTTT; v_gene: TRBV28; abundance: -; j_gene: TRBJ2-2; d_gene: TRBD1
CDR3aa: CASSFTQTGKTEAFF; CDR3nt: TGCGCCAGCAGCTTTACCCAGACAGGGAAGACTGAAGCTTTCTTT; v_gene: TRBV5-1; abundance: -; j_gene: TRBJ1-1; d_gene: TRBD1
CDR3aa: CASSPRGDSTYEQYF; CDR3nt: TGTGCCAGCAGTCCAAGGGGGGACAGCACCTACGAGCAGTACTTC; v_gene: TRBV27; abundance: -; j_gene: TRBJ2-7; d_gene: -
CDR3aa: CASRTNRGFSDEQYF; CDR3nt: TGTGCCAGCAGGACCAACAGGGGGTTCTCCGACGAGCAGTACTTC; v_gene: TRBV27; abundance: -; j_gene: TRBJ2-7; d_gene: TRBD1
CDR3aa: CASSQPTGLGQPQHF; CDR3nt: TGTGCCAGCAGCCAGCCGACAGGGCTAGGGCAGCCCCAGCATTTT; v_gene: TRBV7-2; abundance: -; j_gene: TRBJ1-5; d_gene: TRBD1
CDR3aa: CASSLAESYNEQFF; CDR3nt: TGTGCCAGTTCCCTAGCGGAGAGCTACAATGAGCAGTTCTTC; v_gene: TRBV19; abundance: -; j_gene: TRBJ2-1; d_gene: TRBD2
CDR3aa: CASRGTGAKNIQYF; CDR3nt: TGTGCCAGCAGGGGGACAGGGGCAAAAAACATTCAGTACTTC; v_gene: TRBV6-5; abundance: -; j_gene: TRBJ2-4; d_gene: TRBD1
CDR3aa: CASSPERANYNEQFF; CDR3nt: TGTGCCAGCAGCCCTGAGCGGGCCAACTACAATGAGCAGTTCTTC; v_gene: TRBV7-3; abundance: -; j_gene: TRBJ2-1; d_gene: -
CDR3aa: CASGVPGQGYGYTF; CDR3nt: TGTGCCAGCGGGGTACCGGGACAGGGATATGGCTACACCTTC; v_gene: TRBV27; abundance: once; j_gene: TRBJ1-2; d_gene: TRBD1
CDR3aa: CASRLVYEQYF; CDR3nt: TGTGCAAGTCGCTTAGTATACGAGCAGTACTTC; v_gene: TRBV12-2; abundance: -; j_gene: TRBJ2-7; d_gene: -
CDR3aa: CASSPEPSGVSSYNEQFF; CDR3nt: TGTGCCAGCAGCCCAGAACCTAGCGGGGTAAGCTCCTACAATGAGCAGTTCTTC; v_gene: TRBV5-4; abundance: -; j_gene: TRBJ2-1; d_gene: TRBD2
CDR3aa: CASSQDLTPYEQYF; CDR3nt: TGTGCCAGCAGCCAAGATCTAACTCCGTACGAGCAGTACTTC; v_gene: TRBV3-1/TRBV3-2; abundance: -; j_gene: TRBJ2-7; d_gene: -
CDR3aa: CASSVGGGITEAFF; CDR3nt: TGTGCCAGCAGCGTGGGGGGAGGTATCACTGAAGCTTTCTTT; v_gene: TRBV9; abundance: -; j_gene: TRBJ1-1; d_gene: -
CDR3aa: CASSRPDTVFGYTF; CDR3nt: TGTGCCAGTAGTCGACCAGACACGGTCTTTGGCTACACCTTC; v_gene: TRBV19; abundance: few; j_gene: TRBJ1-2; d_gene: -
CDR3aa: CASSPNRISGRARSTDTQYF; CDR3nt: TGTGCCAGCTCACCCAATCGGATAAGCGGGAGGGCCCGGAGCACAGATACGCAGTATTTT; v_gene: TRBV18; abundance: -; j_gene: TRBJ2-3; d_gene: TRBD2
CDR3aa: CASSYRDSNQPQHF; CDR3nt: TGTGCCAGCAGCTACAGGGATAGCAATCAGCCCCAGCATTTT; v_gene: TRBV7-9; abundance: -; j_gene: TRBJ1-5; d_gene: -
CDR3aa: CASSLGTSGTSEQYF; CDR3nt: TGTGCCAGCAGCTTAGGGACTAGCGGGACCTCCGAGCAGTACTTC; v_gene: TRBV7-8; abundance: once; j_gene: TRBJ2-7; d_gene: TRBD2
CDR3aa: CASIPGSTTNEKLFF; CDR3nt: TGTGCCAGCATCCCCGGGTCGACAACTAATGAAAAACTGTTTTTT; v_gene: TRBV2; abundance: -; j_gene: TRBJ1-4; d_gene: -
CDR3aa: CAWNTGTGKYEQYF; CDR3nt: TGTGCCTGGAACACCGGGACAGGGAAGTACGAGCAGTACTTC; v_gene: TRBV30; abundance: few; j_gene: TRBJ2-7; d_gene: TRBD1
CDR3aa: CASSLEPSADEQYF; CDR3nt: TGCGCCAGCAGCTTGGAACCCTCAGCGGACGAGCAGTACTTC; v_gene: TRBV5-1; abundance: -; j_gene: TRBJ2-7; d_gene: -
CDR3aa: CASSLDRGSHEQYF; CDR3nt: TGCGCCAGCAGCTTGGACAGGGGGAGCCACGAGCAGTACTTC; v_gene: TRBV5-1; abundance: -; j_gene: TRBJ2-7; d_gene: TRBD1
CDR3aa: CASRIRDPGELFF; CDR3nt: TGCGCCAGCAGAATCAGGGATCCCGGGGAGCTGTTTTTT; v_gene: TRBV5-1; abundance: once; j_gene: TRBJ2-2; d_gene: -
CDR3aa: CASSFPIPGETQYF; CDR3nt: TGTGCCAGCAGCTTCCCTATTCCAGGAGAGACCCAGTACTTC; v_gene: TRBV12-1; abundance: -; j_gene: TRBJ2-5; d_gene: -
CDR3aa: CASSPAGTGKETQYF; CDR3nt: TGTGCCAGCAGCCCAGCCGGGACAGGGAAAGAGACCCAGTACTTC; v_gene: TRBV9; abundance: -; j_gene: TRBJ2-5; d_gene: TRBD1
CDR3aa: CASRLTGDGGYTF; CDR3nt: TGTGCCAGCAGATTAACAGGGGATGGTGGCTACACCTTC; v_gene: TRBV28; abundance: -; j_gene: TRBJ1-2; d_gene: TRBD1
CDR3aa: CASSSIPGTVGSPLHF; CDR3nt: TGTGCCAGCTCAAGCATCCCCGGGACTGTAGGTTCACCCCTCCACTTT; v_gene: TRBV18; abundance: -; j_gene: TRBJ1-6; d_gene: -
CDR3aa: CASSLPGQYFVSPLHF; CDR3nt: TGTGCCAGCAGTTTACCGGGACAGTATTTCGTCTCACCCCTCCACTTT; v_gene: TRBV28; abundance: -; j_gene: TRBJ1-6; d_gene: TRBD1
CDR3aa: CASSRGRSFF; CDR3nt: TGTGCCAGCAGCCGGGGTAGGTCTTTCTTT; v_gene: TRBV28; abundance: -; j_gene: TRBJ1-1; d_gene: -
CDR3aa: CASSLDGGWETQYF; CDR3nt: TGCGCCAGCAGCTTGGATGGGGGCTGGGAGACCCAGTACTTC; v_gene: TRBV5-1; abundance: -; j_gene: TRBJ2-5; d_gene: -
CDR3aa: CASGPGTGGTEAFF; CDR3nt: TGTGCTAGTGGTCCTGGGACAGGAGGAACTGAAGCTTTCTTT; v_gene: TRBV12-5; abundance: -; j_gene: TRBJ1-1; d_gene: TRBD1
CDR3aa: CASRRMGQIHEAFF; CDR3nt: TGTGCCAGCAGGAGGATGGGACAAATCCATGAAGCTTTCTTT; v_gene: TRBV6-5; abundance: -; j_gene: TRBJ1-1; d_gene: -
CDR3aa: CASSTEGGSGANVLTF; CDR3nt: TGTGCCAGTAGTACAGAAGGAGGGAGTGGGGCCAACGTCCTGACTTTC; v_gene: TRBV19; abundance: few; j_gene: TRBJ2-6; d_gene: -